This note documents a single T cell receptor (beta chain) sequence. Primers for the PCR totalled 60 Vbeta and 13 Jbeta. Clones were sequenced by immunoSEQ multiplex PCR, and TCRdb holds only the in-frame ones, with some missing. The data show approximately 97,000 clones, roughly 83% seen once. Germline CDR1 is MGHRA and CDR2 is YSYEKL. Between the trimmed V and J ends, which lost 0 bases and 0 bases, there was a span of 12 bases. The CDR3 extends over 17 amino acids. The entry originates in a study of cytomegalovirus exposure and HLA in healthy donors. About the research overall: Some 85 million unique TCRs, all from HLA-typed donors, were included in an early release of the data.

The specimen was PBMCs. The source is a middle-aged man in good health and CMV-seronegative. The J gene is TRBJ2-4, the V gene TRBV4-1; D ambiguous. DNA of the CDR3: TGCGCCAGCAGCCAAGAGGTGGCAAGACTAGCCAAAAACATTCAGTACTTC. Its protein product is CASSQEVARLAKNIQYF.